Sequencing of this T cell receptor beta chain was carried out in a study of PD-1 blockade in classical Hodgkin lymphoma. Relapse after autologous stem cell transplantation occurred in every patient, and brentuximab vedotin exposure varied. J was trimmed by 13 bases and V by 7 bases; bases with no gene match: 15. CDR1 is SGHTA, CDR2 FQGNSA, per germline. CDR3 length equals 14 residues. TCRdb keeps only in-frame clones here, not all; method: immunoSEQ multiplex PCR. The table has about 21,000 clones, 68% seen once. Source: peripheral blood mononuclear cells (PBMCs), taken at baseline. The V call is TRBV7-2, the J call TRBJ1-4; the match to TRBD1 covers 7 bases. This sequence was found in a human donor with classical Hodgkin lymphoma. The CDR3 region is CASTPGQQTGRLFF. DNA of the CDR3: TGTGCCAGCACCCCAGGACAGCAGACAGGGAGACTGTTTTTT. Supplemented by reference TRBV7-2 and TRBJ1-4, the full variable domain reads GAGVSQSPSNKVTEKGKDVELRCDPISGHTALYWYRQSLGQGLEFLIYFQGNSAPDKSGLPSDRFSAERTGGSVSTLTIQRTQQEDSAVYLCASTPGQQTGRLFFGSGTQLSVL.